This record looks at one T cell receptor (beta chain) sequence and its context. The antigen is unknown. Profiling relied on immunoSEQ multiplex PCR, and the TCRdb table lists in-frame clones only, not all of them. The profile shows over 85,000 clones, 80% to 95% of them singletons. This CDR3 is built from 13 residues. Trimming removed 6 bases from V and 3 bases from J; junction bases left unmatched: 4. Germline CDR1 reads MNHEY; CDR2 reads SMNVEV (reference sequence). The data derive from a study of T cell responses to AZD1222 COVID-19 vaccine. Overall study results and limits: Among the donors, most were white British and more were female, and clonal diversity was possibly underestimated.

This TCR was recovered from an adult in good health. The specimen comprised peripheral blood, sampled on day 0 of AZD1222 vaccination. This rearrangement joins TRBV27 to TRBJ1-1, with 7 bases matching TRBD1. Here the CDR3 reads CASRLGQYTEAFF. CDR3 DNA: TGTGCCAGCAGGCTGGGACAGTACACTGAAGCTTTCTTT.